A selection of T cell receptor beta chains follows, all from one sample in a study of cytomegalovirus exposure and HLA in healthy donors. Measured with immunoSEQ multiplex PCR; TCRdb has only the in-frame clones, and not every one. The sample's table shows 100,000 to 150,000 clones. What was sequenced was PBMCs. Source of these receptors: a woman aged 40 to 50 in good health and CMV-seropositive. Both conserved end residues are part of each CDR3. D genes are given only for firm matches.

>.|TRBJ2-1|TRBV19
CASSIREQQFF
TGTGCCAGTAGTATCCGGGAGCAGCAGTTCTTC
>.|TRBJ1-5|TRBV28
CASSLWGRGIDQPQHF
TGTGCCAGCAGTTTATGGGGCAGGGGAATTGATCAGCCCCAGCATTTT
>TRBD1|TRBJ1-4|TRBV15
CATSRGTGGDEKLFF
TGTGCCACCAGCAGGGGGACAGGGGGTGATGAAAAACTGTTTTTT
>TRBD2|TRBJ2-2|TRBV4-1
CASSRGASGTNTGELFF
TGCGCCAGCAGCAGGGGAGCTAGCGGGACGAACACCGGGGAGCTGTTTTTT
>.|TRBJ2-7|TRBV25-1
CASSDPTSSRHYEQYF
TGTGCCAGCAGTGATCCCACTAGCTCTCGGCACTACGAGCAGTACTTC
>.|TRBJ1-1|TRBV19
CASSRLNTEAFF
TGTGCCAGTAGTAGGCTTAACACTGAAGCTTTCTTT
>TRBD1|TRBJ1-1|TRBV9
CASSEPGQGARNTEAFF
TGTGCCAGCAGTGAACCGGGACAGGGGGCGCGGAACACTGAAGCTTTCTTT
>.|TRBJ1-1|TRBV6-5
CATKTSLYGSTEAFF
TGTGCCACCAAAACCTCCCTGTACGGGAGCACTGAAGCTTTCTTT
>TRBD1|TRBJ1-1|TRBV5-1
CASSLTGKNTEAFF
TGCGCCAGCAGCCTGACAGGGAAGAACACTGAAGCTTTCTTT
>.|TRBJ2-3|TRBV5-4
CASSLGPRGLTDTQYF
TGTGCCAGCAGCTTGGGCCCTAGGGGCCTCACAGATACGCAGTATTTT
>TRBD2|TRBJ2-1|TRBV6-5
CASSYSGSGSREQFF
TGTGCCAGCAGTTACTCAGGTAGCGGGAGTAGGGAGCAGTTCTTC
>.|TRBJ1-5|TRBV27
CASSLSISPYSNQPQHF
TGTGCCAGCAGTTTATCGATTTCGCCCTATAGCAATCAGCCCCAGCATTTT
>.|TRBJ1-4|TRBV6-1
CASSEAVGTNEKLFF
TGTGCCAGCAGTGAAGCGGTGGGCACTAATGAAAAACTGTTTTTT
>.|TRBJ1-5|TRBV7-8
CASSDKQESNQPQHF
TGTGCCAGCAGCGACAAACAGGAGAGCAATCAGCCCCAGCATTTT
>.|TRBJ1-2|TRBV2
CASSETGFGYGYTF
TGTGCCAGCAGTGAAACAGGTTTTGGCTATGGCTACACCTTC
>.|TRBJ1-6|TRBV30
CAWTLRGVGGVGESPLHF
TGTGCCTGGACCCTACGGGGGGTCGGGGGAGTAGGAGAATCACCCCTCCACTTT
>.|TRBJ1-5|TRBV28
CASTGYGSNQPQHF
TGTGCCAGTACAGGGTATGGAAGCAATCAGCCCCAGCATTTT
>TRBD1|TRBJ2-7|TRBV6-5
CASSPGTGSYEQYF
TGTGCCAGCAGCCCCGGGACAGGGTCCTACGAGCAGTACTTC
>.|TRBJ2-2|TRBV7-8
CASSLVAGLNTGELFF
TGTGCCAGCAGCTTAGTGGCAGGGCTGAACACCGGGGAGCTGTTTTTT
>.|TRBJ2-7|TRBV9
CASSVGWAISTKQYF
TGTGCCAGCAGCGTAGGATGGGCTATCTCTACGAAGCAGTACTTC
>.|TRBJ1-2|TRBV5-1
CASSPGGENYGYTF
TGCGCCAGCAGCCCGGGAGGAGAAAACTATGGCTACACCTTC
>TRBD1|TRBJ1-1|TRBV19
CASSKTGLNTEAFF
TGTGCCAGTAGTAAGACAGGGCTTAACACTGAAGCTTTCTTT
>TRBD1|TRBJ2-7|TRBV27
CASRQGVQQYF
TGTGCCAGCAGACAGGGGGTTCAGCAGTACTTC
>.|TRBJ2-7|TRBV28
CASSLVGIIGEQYF
TGTGCCAGCAGTTTAGTGGGCATTATCGGCGAGCAGTACTTC
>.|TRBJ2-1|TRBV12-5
CASGLSPDYNNEQFF
TGTGCTAGTGGTTTGTCCCCAGATTACAACAATGAGCAGTTCTTC
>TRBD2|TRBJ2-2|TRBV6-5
CASSPGGPPGELFF
TGTGCCAGCAGTCCGGGAGGGCCCCCCGGGGAGCTGTTTTTT
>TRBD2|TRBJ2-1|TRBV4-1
CASSQARAGDNEQFF
TGCGCCAGCAGCCAGGCGAGAGCGGGAGACAATGAGCAGTTCTTC
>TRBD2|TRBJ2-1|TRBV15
CATSLAEPYNEQFF
TGTGCCACCAGTCTAGCGGAACCCTACAATGAGCAGTTCTTC
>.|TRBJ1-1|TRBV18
CASSPDMNTEAFF
TGTGCCAGCTCACCTGACATGAACACTGAAGCTTTCTTT
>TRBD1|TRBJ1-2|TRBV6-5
CAIGRTGYGYTF
TGTGCCATCGGTAGGACAGGGTATGGCTACACCTTC
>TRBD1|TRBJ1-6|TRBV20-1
CSAGTGTPLHF
TGCAGTGCTGGGACAGGAACACCCCTCCACTTT
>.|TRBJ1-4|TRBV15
CATSRARQFDEKLFF
TGTGCCACCAGCAGAGCGAGGCAGTTCGATGAAAAACTGTTTTTT
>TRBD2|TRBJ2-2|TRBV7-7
CASSLAGGGAANTGELFF
TGTGCTAGCAGCTTAGCGGGCGGGGGAGCGGCGAACACCGGGGAGCTGTTTTTT